This T cell receptor beta chain came from a study of T cell changes during pregnancy in multiple sclerosis. CDR3 length: 15 amino acids. Germline-derived CDR1 and CDR2 are MNHEY and SVGAGI. Germline trimming cut 6 bases from V and 5 bases from J; bases unmatched to any gene: 10. Data came from immunoSEQ multiplex PCR; TCRdb stores just in-frame clones and leaves some out. The sample has approximately 59,000 clones, 90% to 95% seen once. The sequence came from a female donor with multiple sclerosis, enrolled in a pregnancy study. This chain uses TRBV6-5 with TRBJ2-7, with 10 bases that match TRBD2. The sample was CD4+ T cells from peripheral blood mononuclear cells, taken before pregnancy. CDR3 in DNA: TGTGCCAGCAGACCTACCGGGACTAGCGTCCACGAGCAGTACTTC. Amino acids: CASRPTGTSVHEQYF.